This is a list of T cell receptor beta chains from one sample in a study of shared clonotypes between healthy human individuals. Method: immunoSEQ multiplex PCR; TCRdb's copy keeps in-frame clones and lacks some. The sample consists of about 2.3 million clones, 80% to 95% of them appearing once. The material sequenced was naive CD4+ T cells from PBMCs. These receptor sequences come from a man aged 18 to 29 in good health. Some clones in this sample may be carry-over from other donors' samples. The CDR3 runs from the conserved cysteine through the conserved F or W. Fields, in order: V gene, clone size, D gene, J gene, CDR3 protein, CDR3 DNA. D genes are given only for firm matches. Some rows have no size entry. The others give once, few or many, or a class for an expanded clone.

TRBV28	-	-	TRBJ2-2	CASEISNTGELFF	TGTGCCAGTGAAATATCGAACACCGGGGAGCTGTTTTTT
TRBV6-1	-	-	TRBJ1-2	CASSESQGRWDGYTF	TGTGCCAGCAGTGAATCGCAGGGGAGGTGGGATGGCTACACCTTC
TRBV18	once	TRBD1	TRBJ1-1	CASSLGDRGPTEAFF	TGTGCCAGCTCACTTGGGGACAGGGGGCCCACTGAAGCTTTCTTT
TRBV6-5	-	-	TRBJ2-1	CASSYYSANEQFF	TGTGCCAGCAGTTACTACTCGGCGAATGAGCAGTTCTTC
TRBV7-3	-	-	TRBJ2-3	CASSLLPSTDTQYF	TGTGCCAGCAGCCTGCTCCCCAGCACAGATACGCAGTATTTT
TRBV7-2	-	TRBD1	TRBJ1-2	CASSQNYRGSYGYTF	TGTGCCAGCAGCCAAAACTACAGGGGAAGCTATGGCTACACCTTC
TRBV6-5	-	TRBD1	TRBJ2-2	CASSRQGVGELFF	TGTGCCAGCAGTCGCCAGGGGGTCGGGGAGCTGTTTTTT
TRBV29-1	-	TRBD1	TRBJ2-3	CSVRQGASTDTQYF	TGCAGCGTCCGACAGGGGGCTAGCACAGATACGCAGTATTTT
TRBV4-2	-	TRBD2	TRBJ2-2	CASSQLAGVAGELFF	TGTGCCAGCAGCCAACTAGCGGGAGTAGCCGGGGAGCTGTTTTTT
TRBV11-2	-	-	TRBJ2-1	CASSNIKRSYNEQFF	TGTGCCAGCAGCAACATTAAGAGGTCCTACAATGAGCAGTTCTTC
TRBV2	-	-	TRBJ2-2	CASSEAVLGGTGELFF	TGTGCCAGCAGTGAAGCCGTCTTAGGGGGCACCGGGGAGCTGTTTTTT
TRBV29-1	-	-	TRBJ1-4	CSVEDQGKLFF	TGCAGCGTTGAAGACCAGGGGAAACTGTTTTTT
TRBV5-6	-	TRBD1	TRBJ2-1	CASSWGTGAFHNEQFF	TGTGCCAGCAGCTGGGGGACAGGGGCATTTCACAATGAGCAGTTCTTC
TRBV18	-	TRBD1	TRBJ1-4	CASSSTGTHRGKLFF	TGTGCCAGCTCATCCACCGGGACGCACAGGGGAAAACTGTTTTTT
TRBV19	-	-	TRBJ2-5	CASSMGRRGETQYF	TGTGCCAGTAGTATGGGCAGAAGAGGAGAGACCCAGTACTTC
TRBV19	-	-	TRBJ2-7	CASSWQFFYEQYF	TGTGCCAGTAGCTGGCAGTTCTTCTACGAGCAGTACTTC
TRBV28	-	-	TRBJ2-6	CASSFGGYHPKNSGANVLTF	TGTGCCAGCAGTTTTGGGGGCTATCACCCCAAGAACTCTGGGGCCAACGTCCTGACTTTC
TRBV5-1	-	-	TRBJ2-3	CASSLVQFTDTQYF	TGCGCCAGCAGCTTGGTCCAATTCACAGATACGCAGTATTTT
TRBV11-2	-	TRBD2	TRBJ2-5	CASSFRLAVGETQYF	TGTGCCAGCAGTTTTAGACTAGCAGTGGGGGAGACCCAGTACTTC
TRBV5-1	-	-	TRBJ2-1	CASSPLSGRSFNEQFF	TGCGCCAGCAGCCCGCTTTCCGGCCGCTCCTTCAATGAGCAGTTCTTC
TRBV5-1	-	-	TRBJ1-1	CASSLAYLRGANTEAFF	TGCGCCAGCAGCTTGGCTTATCTGAGGGGGGCGAACACTGAAGCTTTCTTT
TRBV6-1	-	-	TRBJ1-1	CASIREANTEAFF	TGTGCCAGCATTCGGGAGGCGAACACTGAAGCTTTCTTT
TRBV7-3	-	-	TRBJ1-1	CASRLQTNTEAFF	TGTGCCAGCAGGTTACAAACGAACACTGAAGCTTTCTTT
TRBV6-1	-	-	TRBJ2-3	CASRAGTSTDTQYF	TGTGCCAGCAGGGCGGGAACAAGCACAGATACGCAGTATTTT
TRBV28	-	-	TRBJ1-5	CASSLAGVNQPQHF	TGTGCCAGCAGTTTAGCAGGAGTAAATCAGCCCCAGCATTTT
TRBV28	-	TRBD2	TRBJ2-7	CASSTTSGRYEQYF	TGTGCCAGCAGCACGACTAGCGGGAGATACGAGCAGTACTTC
TRBV9	few	-	TRBJ2-2	CASSVDSGELFF	TGTGCCAGCAGCGTAGATTCCGGGGAGCTGTTTTTT
TRBV30	few	-	TRBJ2-3	CAWGSGVTDTQYF	TGTGCCTGGGGGTCGGGTGTGACAGATACGCAGTATTTT
TRBV6-6	-	-	TRBJ1-1	CASWMNTEAFF	TGTGCCAGTTGGATGAACACTGAAGCTTTCTTT
TRBV7-9	-	TRBD2	TRBJ2-5	CASSSPLGGAVTQYF	TGTGCCAGCAGTTCCCCCCTGGGAGGGGCGGTGACCCAGTACTTC
TRBV18	-	TRBD1	TRBJ2-7	CASSPGTGPYEQYF	TGTGCCAGCTCACCAGGGACAGGGCCCTACGAGCAGTACTTC
TRBV5-1	-	-	TRBJ2-2	CASSLGQVTGELFF	TGCGCCAGCAGCTTGGGGCAGGTGACCGGGGAGCTGTTTTTT
TRBV7-3	-	-	TRBJ2-1	CASSPGTGSAQFF	TGTGCCAGCAGCCCAGGGACGGGGTCAGCGCAGTTCTTC
TRBV5-4	-	-	TRBJ2-1	CASKHLWASNNEQFF	TGTGCCAGCAAACATCTCTGGGCCTCTAACAATGAGCAGTTCTTC
TRBV15	-	-	TRBJ2-5	CATSSTQETQYF	TGTGCCACCAGCAGCACCCAAGAGACCCAGTACTTC
TRBV2	-	-	TRBJ2-3	CASSKTVSTDTQYF	TGTGCCAGCAGTAAGACAGTAAGCACAGATACGCAGTATTTT
TRBV7-2	-	TRBD1	TRBJ2-5	CASSLLGQAQETQYF	TGTGCCAGCAGTTTATTGGGACAGGCCCAAGAGACCCAGTACTTC
TRBV28	-	TRBD2	TRBJ2-3	CASSLTSGPFTDTQYF	TGTGCCAGCAGTTTAACTAGCGGTCCATTCACAGATACGCAGTATTTT
TRBV6-1	-	TRBD1	TRBJ2-2	CASKNRGQTGELFF	TGTGCCAGCAAGAACAGGGGTCAAACCGGGGAGCTGTTTTTT
TRBV9	-	TRBD1	TRBJ1-1	CASSTSTRQGAGDTEAFF	TGTGCCAGCAGCACCAGTACCCGACAGGGGGCTGGGGACACTGAAGCTTTCTTT
TRBV2	-	TRBD1	TRBJ2-2	CASSPLGQEYTGELFF	TGTGCCAGCAGTCCGTTGGGACAGGAGTACACCGGGGAGCTGTTTTTT
TRBV18	-	TRBD1	TRBJ1-2	CASSPVAGGANEGYTF	TGTGCCAGCTCGCCGGTGGCAGGGGGCGCTAATGAGGGCTACACCTTC
TRBV4-1	-	TRBD1	TRBJ2-4	CASSKTPGQGAGNIQYF	TGCGCCAGCAGTAAAACCCCGGGACAGGGGGCTGGAAACATTCAGTACTTC
TRBV6-1	-	-	TRBJ1-2	CASSEGGSFYGYTF	TGTGCCAGCAGTGAAGGAGGCAGCTTCTATGGCTACACCTTC
TRBV28	-	-	TRBJ1-5	CASSLGGGSSNQPQHF	TGTGCCAGCAGTTTGGGGGGCGGGTCTAGCAATCAGCCCCAGCATTTT
TRBV2	-	-	TRBJ2-5	CASSVRHLQETQYF	TGTGCCAGCAGTGTTCGACACCTGCAAGAGACCCAGTACTTC
TRBV28	-	-	TRBJ1-2	CASSLTPLTRGGYTF	TGTGCCAGCAGTTTAACCCCACTTACTCGGGGTGGCTACACCTTC
TRBV19	-	-	TRBJ1-5	CASRAGFNQPQHF	TGTGCCAGTAGGGCAGGGTTTAATCAGCCCCAGCATTTT
TRBV5-4	-	TRBD1	TRBJ2-7	CASSRGQGMNEQYF	TGTGCCAGCAGCCGGGGACAGGGGATGAACGAGCAGTACTTC
TRBV9	-	TRBD2	TRBJ2-1	CASSGQLAGVGNEQFF	TGTGCCAGCAGCGGCCAACTAGCGGGAGTCGGTAATGAGCAGTTCTTC
TRBV28	once	-	TRBJ1-5	CASTSPGRPQHF	TGTGCCAGCACCTCCCCCGGGCGGCCCCAGCATTTT
TRBV7-3	-	TRBD2	TRBJ2-3	CASSLWGGSQYF	TGTGCCAGCAGCTTATGGGGGGGTTCGCAGTATTTT
TRBV21-1	-	-	TRBJ2-7	CASIQRRAGRDYEQYF	TGTGCCAGCATCCAACGGCGGGCAGGGAGGGACTACGAGCAGTACTTC
TRBV6-1	-	TRBD2	TRBJ2-3	CASSATSVQADTQYF	TGTGCCAGCAGCGCGACTAGCGTTCAGGCAGATACGCAGTATTTT
TRBV9	-	-	TRBJ2-3	CASSVDRWGTVRIGDSYTDTQYF	TGTGCCAGCAGCGTAGATCGTTGGGGGACAGTGCGTATCGGGGACTCCTACACAGATACGCAGTATTTT
TRBV27	-	-	TRBJ2-1	CASIPVGAGQVGEQFF	TGTGCCAGCATTCCGGTGGGAGCTGGTCAAGTTGGTGAGCAGTTCTTC